The rows below give T cell receptor beta chains drawn from one sample of a study of T-cell reconstitution after alpha-beta-depleted transplantation in children. MiXCR, run by TCRdb on the PCR reads, gives a single entry per CDR3 protein. The data hold 490,000 or so distinct CDR3 sequences, with 12% observed a single time. The sample here was PBMCs from the stem cell graft donor, taken from the stem cell graft. The receptors shown here come from a human donor who donated a stem cell graft to a child with combined immunodeficiency. Each CDR3 is given with its conserved first and last residue. The order of the fields is CDR3 protein, CDR3 DNA, clone size, J gene, V gene, CDR3 length, D gene. D genes are given only for firm matches. Size values are once, few and many counts, or a class for expanded clones, and some rows have none.

cdr3_aa: CASSFLADTGEQYF; cdr3_nt: TGTGCCAGCAGTTTTCTAGCGGATACCGGCGAGCAGTACTTC; clone_size: many; j_call: TRBJ2-7; v_call: TRBV27; cdr3_length: 14; d_call: TRBD2
cdr3_aa: CSAGPSSYNEQFF; cdr3_nt: TGCAGCGCCGGACCCAGCTCCTACAATGAGCAGTTCTTC; clone_size: many; j_call: TRBJ2-1; v_call: TRBV29-1; cdr3_length: 13; d_call: -
cdr3_aa: CSGSGSQGNEQFF; cdr3_nt: TGCAGTGGTAGCGGGAGCCAGGGAAATGAGCAGTTCTTC; clone_size: many; j_call: TRBJ2-1; v_call: TRBV20-1; cdr3_length: 13; d_call: TRBD2
cdr3_aa: CATRLAGVTGELFF; cdr3_nt: TGTGCCACCAGACTAGCCGGGGTCACCGGGGAGCTGTTTTTT; clone_size: -; j_call: TRBJ2-2; v_call: TRBV2; cdr3_length: 14; d_call: TRBD2
cdr3_aa: CSALSWTSGGRDTQYF; cdr3_nt: TGCAGTGCTCTTTCCTGGACTAGCGGGGGGCGGGATACGCAGTATTTT; clone_size: -; j_call: TRBJ2-3; v_call: TRBV20-1; cdr3_length: 16; d_call: TRBD2
cdr3_aa: CASWWVDYGYTF; cdr3_nt: TGTGCCAGCTGGTGGGTTGACTATGGCTACACCTTC; clone_size: few; j_call: TRBJ1-2; v_call: TRBV6-2/TRBV6-3; cdr3_length: 12; d_call: -
cdr3_aa: CASSFGLGSRVYEQYF; cdr3_nt: TGTGCCAGCAGCTTTGGGTTGGGTTCTAGAGTCTACGAGCAGTACTTC; clone_size: -; j_call: TRBJ2-7; v_call: TRBV7-2; cdr3_length: 16; d_call: -
cdr3_aa: CSATHSGAGLASSYNEQFF; cdr3_nt: TGCAGTGCTACCCATTCGGGGGCGGGGCTTGCGAGCTCCTACAATGAGCAGTTCTTC; clone_size: few; j_call: TRBJ2-1; v_call: TRBV20-1; cdr3_length: 19; d_call: -
cdr3_aa: CASSLAGVGNEQFF; cdr3_nt: TGTGCCAGCAGTCTAGCGGGAGTCGGCAATGAGCAGTTCTTC; clone_size: many; j_call: TRBJ2-1; v_call: TRBV7-3; cdr3_length: 14; d_call: TRBD2
cdr3_aa: CASIGTTTDTQYF; cdr3_nt: TGTGCCAGCATAGGGACTACCACAGATACGCAGTATTTT; clone_size: -; j_call: TRBJ2-3; v_call: TRBV2; cdr3_length: 13; d_call: TRBD2
cdr3_aa: CASSLTSVGAGANVLTF; cdr3_nt: TGTGCCAGCAGCTTGACGTCAGTCGGAGCTGGGGCCAACGTCCTGACTTTC; clone_size: few; j_call: TRBJ2-6; v_call: TRBV5-5; cdr3_length: 17; d_call: -
cdr3_aa: CASSVVEEGQRYTDTQYF; cdr3_nt: TGTGCCAGCAGCGTAGTGGAGGAGGGCCAGCGTTACACAGATACGCAGTATTTT; clone_size: -; j_call: TRBJ2-3; v_call: TRBV9; cdr3_length: 18; d_call: -
cdr3_aa: CAISGNFSGSSYNEQFF; cdr3_nt: TGTGCCATCAGTGGCAACTTTAGCGGCAGCTCCTACAATGAGCAGTTCTTC; clone_size: many; j_call: TRBJ2-1; v_call: TRBV10-3; cdr3_length: 17; d_call: -
cdr3_aa: CASSPDGGSDTQYF; cdr3_nt: TGCGCCAGCAGCCCGGACGGGGGATCAGATACGCAGTATTTT; clone_size: few; j_call: TRBJ2-3; v_call: TRBV4-1; cdr3_length: 14; d_call: -
cdr3_aa: CASNQGDPDEQYF; cdr3_nt: TGTGCCAGCAACCAAGGGGATCCAGACGAGCAGTACTTC; clone_size: many; j_call: TRBJ2-7; v_call: TRBV12-3/TRBV12-4; cdr3_length: 13; d_call: -
cdr3_aa: CAWSLLATEYQETQYF; cdr3_nt: TGTGCCTGGAGTCTTCTCGCTACCGAGTACCAAGAGACCCAGTACTTC; clone_size: -; j_call: TRBJ2-5; v_call: TRBV30; cdr3_length: 16; d_call: -
cdr3_aa: CASSPGQGVYNEQFF; cdr3_nt: TGCGCCAGCAGCCCGGGACAGGGCGTCTACAATGAGCAGTTCTTC; clone_size: -; j_call: TRBJ2-1; v_call: TRBV5-1; cdr3_length: 15; d_call: TRBD1
cdr3_aa: CASSPTGLAGSTDTQYF; cdr3_nt: TGTGCCAGCAGCCCAACGGGACTAGCGGGGAGCACAGATACGCAGTATTTT; clone_size: -; j_call: TRBJ2-3; v_call: TRBV11-1; cdr3_length: 17; d_call: TRBD2
cdr3_aa: CAIRRGAMNTEAFF; cdr3_nt: TGTGCCATCCGACGGGGCGCGATGAACACTGAAGCTTTCTTT; clone_size: few; j_call: TRBJ1-1; v_call: TRBV10-3; cdr3_length: 14; d_call: -
cdr3_aa: CASSSTRRQFF; cdr3_nt: TGTGCCAGCAGCTCGACAAGACGGCAGTTCTTC; clone_size: few; j_call: TRBJ2-1; v_call: TRBV5-6; cdr3_length: 11; d_call: -
cdr3_aa: CASSEGTSPDTQYF; cdr3_nt: TGTGCCAGCAGCGAAGGGACTAGCCCAGATACGCAGTATTTT; clone_size: -; j_call: TRBJ2-3; v_call: TRBV11-3; cdr3_length: 14; d_call: TRBD2
cdr3_aa: CASASSGIQETQYF; cdr3_nt: TGTGCCAGCGCGTCCTCTGGGATTCAGGAGACCCAGTACTTC; clone_size: -; j_call: TRBJ2-5; v_call: TRBV5-5; cdr3_length: 14; d_call: -
cdr3_aa: CASSPGGVYNEQFF; cdr3_nt: TGTGCCAGCAGTCCAGGGGGGGTCTACAATGAGCAGTTCTTC; clone_size: many; j_call: TRBJ2-1; v_call: TRBV4-2; cdr3_length: 14; d_call: -
cdr3_aa: CATSEYGQGGNTGELFF; cdr3_nt: TGTGCCACCAGTGAATACGGACAGGGGGGGAACACCGGGGAGCTGTTTTTT; clone_size: -; j_call: TRBJ2-2; v_call: TRBV24-1; cdr3_length: 17; d_call: TRBD1
cdr3_aa: CASSFFRVEGNEQFF; cdr3_nt: TGTGCCAGCAGCTTCTTCAGGGTCGAGGGGAATGAGCAGTTCTTC; clone_size: many; j_call: TRBJ2-1; v_call: TRBV5-6; cdr3_length: 15; d_call: -
cdr3_aa: CASRPQIAAPTYEQYF; cdr3_nt: TGTGCCAGCAGGCCTCAAATAGCGGCACCTACCTACGAGCAGTACTTC; clone_size: -; j_call: TRBJ2-7; v_call: TRBV7-2; cdr3_length: 16; d_call: -
cdr3_aa: CSVEMLEAGGSNYEQYF; cdr3_nt: TGCAGCGTTGAGATGTTGGAAGCGGGGGGGTCCAACTACGAGCAGTACTTC; clone_size: -; j_call: TRBJ2-7; v_call: TRBV29-1; cdr3_length: 17; d_call: TRBD2
cdr3_aa: CSVAGLMNTGELFF; cdr3_nt: TGCAGCGTCGCGGGACTTATGAACACCGGGGAGCTGTTTTTT; clone_size: -; j_call: TRBJ2-2; v_call: TRBV29-1; cdr3_length: 14; d_call: -
cdr3_aa: CASSLRGWGTEAFF; cdr3_nt: TGTGCCAGCAGCTTGAGGGGCTGGGGCACTGAAGCTTTCTTT; clone_size: few; j_call: TRBJ1-1; v_call: TRBV5-5; cdr3_length: 14; d_call: -
cdr3_aa: CASTRTFSNQPQHF; cdr3_nt: TGTGCCAGCACCCGGACATTTAGCAATCAGCCCCAGCATTTT; clone_size: -; j_call: TRBJ1-5; v_call: TRBV12-3/TRBV12-4; cdr3_length: 14; d_call: -
cdr3_aa: CSVAGSPSYEQYF; cdr3_nt: TGCAGCGTTGCGGGGAGCCCCTCCTACGAGCAGTACTTC; clone_size: few; j_call: TRBJ2-7; v_call: TRBV29-1; cdr3_length: 13; d_call: -
cdr3_aa: CASSLVGGGVLDTQYF; cdr3_nt: TGTGCCAGCAGCTTAGTCGGCGGGGGGGTCTTAGATACGCAGTATTTT; clone_size: many; j_call: TRBJ2-3; v_call: TRBV7-6; cdr3_length: 16; d_call: TRBD2
cdr3_aa: CASSLAQAYQFF; cdr3_nt: TGTGCCAGCAGTTTAGCGCAGGCGTACCAGTTCTTC; clone_size: many; j_call: TRBJ2-1; v_call: TRBV12-3/TRBV12-4; cdr3_length: 12; d_call: -
cdr3_aa: CSARRLGGDYEQYF; cdr3_nt: TGCAGTGCGCGCCGGCTGGGGGGGGACTACGAGCAGTACTTC; clone_size: few; j_call: TRBJ2-7; v_call: TRBV20-1; cdr3_length: 14; d_call: TRBD2
cdr3_aa: CASNPIAGGRDEQFF; cdr3_nt: TGTGCCAGCAACCCTATAGCGGGGGGGCGGGATGAGCAGTTCTTC; clone_size: many; j_call: TRBJ2-1; v_call: TRBV13; cdr3_length: 15; d_call: TRBD2
cdr3_aa: CATSARALGARETQYF; cdr3_nt: TGTGCCACCAGTGCCCGCGCGCTAGGGGCCCGAGAGACCCAGTACTTC; clone_size: few; j_call: TRBJ2-5; v_call: TRBV24-1; cdr3_length: 16; d_call: -
cdr3_aa: CASSLGVLGGEQYF; cdr3_nt: TGTGCCAGCAGCTTGGGCGTCTTAGGGGGCGAGCAGTACTTC; clone_size: -; j_call: TRBJ2-7; v_call: TRBV7-9; cdr3_length: 14; d_call: -
cdr3_aa: CASSTVPGLPLHF; cdr3_nt: TGTGCCAGCAGCACAGTCCCAGGGTTACCCCTCCACTTT; clone_size: few; j_call: TRBJ1-6; v_call: TRBV9; cdr3_length: 13; d_call: -
cdr3_aa: CASSLVRGVDEQFF; cdr3_nt: TGTGCCAGCAGCTTAGTTCGGGGCGTCGATGAGCAGTTCTTC; clone_size: -; j_call: TRBJ2-1; v_call: TRBV7-8; cdr3_length: 14; d_call: -
cdr3_aa: CASSPHGGETQYF; cdr3_nt: TGTGCCAGCAGCCCCCATGGCGGGGAGACCCAGTACTTC; clone_size: -; j_call: TRBJ2-5; v_call: TRBV9; cdr3_length: 13; d_call: -
cdr3_aa: CASSVAGNTVTEAFF; cdr3_nt: TGTGCCAGCAGCGTAGCCGGGAATACGGTCACTGAAGCTTTCTTT; clone_size: -; j_call: TRBJ1-1; v_call: TRBV9; cdr3_length: 15; d_call: -
cdr3_aa: CASSQELGLAGATPGETQYF; cdr3_nt: TGTGCCAGCAGCCAAGAACTGGGACTAGCGGGAGCAACCCCGGGGGAGACCCAGTACTTC; clone_size: -; j_call: TRBJ2-5; v_call: TRBV4-2; cdr3_length: 20; d_call: TRBD2
cdr3_aa: CASGIDSEAFF; cdr3_nt: TGTGCCAGCGGGATCGACAGCGAAGCTTTCTTT; clone_size: few; j_call: TRBJ1-1; v_call: TRBV25-1; cdr3_length: 11; d_call: -
cdr3_aa: CAISPTYNEQFF; cdr3_nt: TGTGCCATCAGCCCCACCTACAATGAGCAGTTCTTC; clone_size: -; j_call: TRBJ2-1; v_call: TRBV10-3; cdr3_length: 12; d_call: -
cdr3_aa: CSVEKDVSTDTQYF; cdr3_nt: TGCAGCGTTGAGAAGGACGTTAGCACAGATACGCAGTATTTT; clone_size: -; j_call: TRBJ2-3; v_call: TRBV29-1; cdr3_length: 14; d_call: -
cdr3_aa: CASSLGHPPETQYF; cdr3_nt: TGCGCCAGCAGCCTCGGACATCCCCCGGAGACCCAGTACTTC; clone_size: -; j_call: TRBJ2-5; v_call: TRBV5-1; cdr3_length: 14; d_call: -
cdr3_aa: CASSSHRDRDSYEQYF; cdr3_nt: TGTGCCAGCAGCTCTCACCGGGACAGGGACTCCTACGAGCAGTACTTC; clone_size: many; j_call: TRBJ2-7; v_call: TRBV9; cdr3_length: 16; d_call: TRBD1
cdr3_aa: CASSLALAGGLDEQFF; cdr3_nt: TGTGCCAGCAGCTTAGCACTTGCGGGGGGGCTCGATGAGCAGTTCTTC; clone_size: -; j_call: TRBJ2-1; v_call: TRBV7-2; cdr3_length: 16; d_call: TRBD2
cdr3_aa: CAWWGQGYEQYF; cdr3_nt: TGTGCCTGGTGGGGACAGGGATACGAGCAGTACTTC; clone_size: many; j_call: TRBJ2-7; v_call: TRBV30; cdr3_length: 12; d_call: TRBD1
cdr3_aa: CASSFNFFPLEAFF; cdr3_nt: TGTGCCAGCAGCTTTAATTTCTTTCCTCTTGAAGCTTTCTTT; clone_size: many; j_call: TRBJ1-1; v_call: TRBV7-2; cdr3_length: 14; d_call: -
cdr3_aa: CASSFRQGPSYGYTF; cdr3_nt: TGCGCCAGCAGCTTCCGACAGGGTCCTTCCTATGGCTACACCTTC; clone_size: -; j_call: TRBJ1-2; v_call: TRBV5-1; cdr3_length: 15; d_call: TRBD1